This T cell receptor (beta chain) was sequenced for a study of T cell repertoires in cytomegalovirus infection (dated by TCRdb to the late 2010s). Study-wide context: Donor HLA type was relevant to the analysis, because carriage of CMV infection together with the matching HLA type was indicated by public TCR beta signatures.

The run used an Illumina HiSeq 1500. The raw public data were reprocessed by TCRdb itself: fastp quality trimming at Q25, MiXCR clonotype calling, in-frame beta chains only. Identical CDR3 proteins give one entry, which carries the most common genes and DNA. This sample is represented by roughly 320,000 distinct CDR3 sequences; approximately 10% of them were singletons. The ten biggest clones cover more than 2.5% of the sample. Broader findings and caveats from the paper: In both this cohort and an independent approximately 370-donor cohort, the cumulative frequency of public TCR beta family members distinguished carriers of CMV infection plus the relevant HLA type. The ex vivo response was dominated by HLA-C-restricted CMV-specific TCR beta clonotypes, which also provided the single most frequent clonotype in two of eight donors.

The CDR3 goes from the cysteine to the phenylalanine over 15 residues. The DNA shown is the 45-base CDR3, in frame from base 1. CDR1 and CDR2 are read off the germline V gene (reference sequence) as MNHNY and SVGAGI. V loses 7 bases of germline sequence and J loses 3 bases, and the interval between the two ends is 18 bases. This clonotype showed up many times. The target of this receptor is not known. Nothing much larger sits one base from this clone, and base qualities are not available. The chain employs TRBV6-6 and TRBJ1-2; matching of 6 bases hints at TRBD1 as the D gene. The sample consisted of PBMCs. The clonotype comes from a human donor in good health (CMV status not recorded). Some clones in this sample may be carry-over from other donors' samples. The CDR3 region: CASTEQPGADYGYTF. At the DNA level, the sequence is TGTGCCAGCACCGAGCAACCGGGGGCCGACTATGGCTACACCTTC.